This entry lists 32 T cell receptor beta chains sequenced from one sample in a study of blood T cell repertoires in COVID-19. Data came from immunoSEQ multiplex PCR; TCRdb stores just in-frame clones and leaves some out. The repertoire holds around 21,000 clones, with roughly 83% as singletons. Sequencing used peripheral blood. The origin of the receptors is a man aged 40-49 years with acute or convalescent COVID-19.

This chain connects TRBV6-2 or TRBV6-3 to TRBJ1-2; 10 bases line up with TRBD1. The CDR3 is made up of 14 amino acids. V shed 0 bases and J 9 bases; nucleotides not matched to a gene: 4. CDR1 and CDR2 (germline): MNHEY, SVGEGT. In nucleotides, the CDR3 is TGTGCCAGCAGTTACTCCGGGACAGGGGCTCGCTACACCTTC. Translating it yields CASSYSGTGARYTF.

This clone appeared a few times. J is TRBJ2-1 and V is TRBV19; weak D call: TRBD2 (6 bases). The CDR3 totals 16 residues. Trimming pared 5 bases from V and 4 bases from J, leaving 18 bases between. Germline V gene data show CDR1 as LNHDA and CDR2 as SQIVND (reference sequence). CDR3 bases: TGTGCCAGTAGTCCAGCCGTCGCTAGCGCTTACAATGAGCAGTTCTTC. Its translation: CASSPAVASAYNEQFF.

This clone has just a few counts. J is TRBJ1-2 and V is TRBV12-3 or TRBV12-4, with 7 bases that match TRBD1. V lost 3 bases and J lost 2; bases outside the gene matches: 0. There are 13 residues in the CDR3. CDR3 residues: CASSLGQNYGYTF. CDR3 nucleotide sequence: TGTGCCAGCAGTTTGGGACAGAACTATGGCTACACCTTC.

V usage is TRBV7-9 and J usage is TRBJ1-2; weak D call: TRBD1 (5 bases). With 5 bases removed from V and 8 bases from J, the gap between germline ends came to 12 bases. Germline-derived CDR1 and CDR2 are SEHNR and FQNEAQ (reference sequence). The CDR3 extends over 12 amino acids. The CDR3 is CASSNPEGGYTF. The CDR3 coding sequence is TGTGCCAGCAGCAACCCGGAGGGGGGCTACACCTTC.

This chain connects TRBV11-3 to TRBJ2-2; D is perhaps TRBD2 (6 bases). The CDR3 sequence is 12 residues long. Germline V gives CDR1 SGHNT, CDR2 YENEEA. V was clipped by 5 bases and J by 7 bases, with 8 bases between them. In DNA form, the CDR3 reads TGTGCCAGCAGCCTTAGCGGCGGGGAGCTGTTTTTT. This encodes CASSLSGGELFF. The complete variable domain, with remaining parts taken from reference TRBV11-3 and TRBJ2-2, reads EAGVVQSPRYKIIEKKQPVAFWCNPISGHNTLYWYLQNLGQGPELLIRYENEEAVDDSQLPKDRFSAERLKGVDSTLKIQPAELGDSAVYLCASSLSGGELFFGEGSRLTVL.

The rearrangement uses TRBV6-5 and TRBJ1-6, with D perhaps TRBD1 (6 bases). The CDR3 covers 14 residues. Germline V lookup: CDR1 MNHEY, CDR2 SVGAGI. The V end was cut by 2 bases, the J end by 5 bases, with 7 bases between. For the CDR3, the DNA is TGTGCCAGCAGTTACCGACAGGATAATTCACCCCTCCACTTT. As protein: CASSYRQDNSPLHF.

This clone was observed a handful of times. CDR3 coding DNA: TGTGCCAGCAGCAATCGGGGGACCTCTGGAAACACCATATATTTT. Its translation: CASSNRGTSGNTIYF. The chain combines TRBV9 with TRBJ1-3, with D perhaps matching TRBD1 (5 bases). Germline lookup yields CDR1 SGDLS and CDR2 YYNGEE. The ends were cut back, 4 bases at V and 0 bases at J, with 11 bases in the middle. This CDR3 region has 15 residues.

This chain connects TRBV9 to TRBJ2-7, with D perhaps matching TRBD1 (6 bases). V was clipped by 1 base and J by 7 bases, with 12 bases between them. The V gene's germline CDR1 is SGDLS and CDR2 YYNGEE. The length of the CDR3 is 13 residues. The CDR3 reads CASSVQGKGEQYF. In DNA form, the CDR3 reads TGTGCCAGCAGCGTACAGGGGAAGGGGGAGCAGTACTTC.

As regards this clone: The same CDR3 arises from other DNA sequences in this sample as well. The J gene is TRBJ2-7, the V gene TRBV18; TRBD1 matches at 7 bases. The V gene end was trimmed by 3 bases and the J gene end by 3 bases; junction bases not matched to a gene: 8. This CDR3 has 15 residues. Germline loops: CDR1 KGHSH, CDR2 LQKENI. The CDR3, as DNA: TGTGCCAGCTCACCCTCCGGGACAGCAGGCTACGAGCAGTACTTC. Its protein is CASSPSGTAGYEQYF.

This chain joins TRBV4-3 and TRBJ1-2; 9 bases fit TRBD1. CDR3 length equals 14 residues. Losses at the gene ends were 4 bases for V and 5 bases for J; bases not matched to a gene: 5. Germline V gives CDR1 LGHNA, CDR2 YSLEER. As DNA, the CDR3 is TGCGCCAGCAGCCCAGGGACAGGGAATTATGGCTACACCTTC. This encodes CASSPGTGNYGYTF.

The chain combines TRBV9 with TRBJ2-7; 7 positions match TRBD1. Germline lookup yields CDR1 SGDLS and CDR2 YYNGEE. Trimming cost V 4 bases and J 4 bases; bases outside gene matches: 14. CDR3 length: 16 residues. The CDR3 protein is CASSPGTAYTSYEQYF. The CDR3 nucleotides are TGTGCCAGCAGCCCAGGGACAGCCTACACCTCGTACGAGCAGTACTTC. Using reference TRBV9 and TRBJ2-7 for the parts outside the CDR3, the full variable domain is DSGVTQTPKHLITATGQRVTLRCSPRSGDLSVYWYQQSLDQGLQFLIQYYNGEERAKGNILERFSAQQFPDLHSELNLSSLELGDSALYFCASSPGTAYTSYEQYFGPGTRLTVT.

This chain uses TRBV30 with TRBJ2-3; possible D gene TRBD1, 5 bases. CDR1 is GTSNPN and CDR2 is SVGIG in the germline V gene (reference sequence). Trimming shortened V by 2 bases and J by 0 bases, and 9 bases separated the two germline ends. This CDR3 has 14 residues. The DNA of the CDR3 is TGTGCCTGGAGTTGGCAGGGTAGCACAGATACGCAGTATTTT. It is translated as CAWSWQGSTDTQYF.

This chain links TRBV6-5 with TRBJ1-2, with 7 bases matching TRBD1. V gave up 5 bases and J gave up 3 bases; unmatched junction bases: 6. There are 14 residues in the CDR3. Germline CDR1 is MNHEY and CDR2 is SVGAGI. The CDR3 spells CASSLYQGDYGYTF. The CDR3 DNA reads TGTGCCAGCAGTCTATATCAGGGGGACTATGGCTACACCTTC.

This clone came up a few times. The V gene is TRBV19, the J gene TRBJ2-7; 8 bases align to TRBD1. Looked up from germline, CDR1 is LNHDA and CDR2 is SQIVND (reference sequence). V trimming: 5 bases; J trimming: 6 bases; junction bases outside the gene matches: 9. The CDR3 consists of 14 residues. Here the CDR3 DNA reads TGTGCCAGTAGTTCCGGACAGGGACCCATCGAGCAGTACTTC. This gives the protein CASSSGQGPIEQYF.

This clone was observed once. The V call is TRBV5-1, the J call TRBJ1-1; 8 bases agree with TRBD1. The CDR3 consists of 15 residues. V trimming: 4 bases; J trimming: 0 bases; junction bases outside the gene matches: 5. Per germline, CDR1 SGHRS and CDR2 YFSETQ. DNA of the CDR3: TGCGCCAGCAGCCTCTCGACAGGGGTGAACACTGAAGCTTTCTTT. Its protein is CASSLSTGVNTEAFF.

The V gene is TRBV5-1, the J gene TRBJ2-1; 10 bases match TRBD1. V shed 4 bases and J 7 bases; nucleotides not matched to a gene: 8. Germline lookup yields CDR1 SGHRS and CDR2 YFSETQ. CDR3 length: 15 residues. The CDR3 DNA follows: TGCGCCAGCAGCCCCCGACAGGGGGCTTGGAATGAGCAGTTCTTC. Its translation: CASSPRQGAWNEQFF. The full variable domain, rest sourced from reference TRBV5-1 and TRBJ2-1, is KAGVTQTPRYLIKTRGQQVTLSCSPISGHRSVSWYQQTPGQGLQFLFEYFSETQRNKGNFPGRFSGRQFSNSRSEMNVSTLELGDSALYLCASSPRQGAWNEQFFGPGTRLTVL.

This chain links TRBV5-5 with TRBJ2-1; possibly TRBD2 for D (6 bases). From germline, CDR1 is SGHKS and CDR2 YYEKEE (reference sequence). The CDR3 has 15 amino acids. The V gene lost 1 base and the J gene lost 2 bases, with 10 bases spanning the gap. CDR3 nucleotides: TGTGCCAGCAGCTTGAACCGGGGGACCTACAATGAGCAGTTCTTC. Its translation: CASSLNRGTYNEQFF.

This clone was observed a few times. The chain employs TRBV2 and TRBJ2-5; 8 bases align to TRBD1. V lost 6 bases and J lost 5; bases outside the gene matches: 11. There are 15 residues in the CDR3. Germline-derived CDR1 and CDR2 are SNHLY and FYNNEI. This CDR3 reads CASSYGQGDMETQYF. CDR3 nucleotide sequence: TGTGCCAGCAGCTACGGACAGGGCGATATGGAGACCCAGTACTTC.

In this sample, this clone turned up a few times. This chain uses TRBV5-1 with TRBJ2-2; 9 positions agree with TRBD1. The CDR3 runs to 16 residues. V lost 4 bases and J lost 5; bases outside the gene matches: 9. Germline V gene lookup returns CDR1 SGHRS and CDR2 YFSETQ. The CDR3 bases are TGCGCCAGCAGCAGGGGACAGGGAAAATTGACCGGGGAGCTGTTTTTT. Protein: CASSRGQGKLTGELFF.

The genes are TRBV19 and TRBJ1-1, with no clear D. The ends were cut back, 7 bases at V and 2 bases at J, with 8 bases in the middle. Germline lookup yields CDR1 LNHDA and CDR2 SQIVND (reference sequence). The CDR3 covers 12 residues. CDR3 nucleotides: TGTGCCAGTATCCATACTAACACTGAAGCTTTCTTT. It codes for CASIHTNTEAFF.

This clone was seen once. The chain recombines TRBV5-4 with TRBJ1-1; a weak D match, TRBD1 (6 bases). The V gene's germline CDR1 is SGHNT and CDR2 YYREEE (reference sequence). V lost 4 bases and J 11 bases, leaving 15 bases between the germline ends. The CDR3 contains 12 residues. The CDR3 DNA follows: TGTGCCAGCAGCCTTAGGGAGGGGGGGGCTTTCTTT. Translated: CASSLREGGAFF.

J is TRBJ2-3 and V is TRBV18; 8 nucleotides agree with TRBD2. Per germline, CDR1 KGHSH and CDR2 LQKENI. Trimming cost V 3 bases and J 5 bases; bases outside gene matches: 4. There are 14 residues in the CDR3. CDR3 coding DNA: TGTGCCAGCTCACCGGGACTAGTTCGAGATACGCAGTATTTT. It translates to CASSPGLVRDTQYF.

This clone occurred a few times. J is TRBJ2-1 and V is TRBV19; D may be TRBD2 (6 bases). With 7 bases removed from V and 2 bases from J, the gap between germline ends came to 15 bases. CDR3 length: 15 amino acids. Germline values: CDR1 LNHDA, CDR2 SQIVND (reference sequence). CDR3 coding DNA: TGTGCCAGTATGGGTTTTCCGGGAGCCTACAATGAGCAGTTCTTC. Protein: CASMGFPGAYNEQFF. Supplemented by reference TRBV19 and TRBJ2-1, the full variable domain reads DGGITQSPKYLFRKEGQNVTLSCEQNLNHDAMYWYRQDPGQGLRLIYYSQIVNDFQKGDIAEGYSVSREKKESFPLTVTSAQKNPTAFYLCASMGFPGAYNEQFFGPGTRLTVL.

This CDR3 is CASSYRLAGTYEQFF. The CDR3 region has the DNA TGTGCCAGTAGTTATCGGCTAGCGGGAACTTATGAGCAGTTCTTC. This chain connects TRBV19 to TRBJ2-1; 9 bases match TRBD2. CDR1 is LNHDA and CDR2 is SQIVND in the germline V gene (reference sequence). CDR3 length: 15 amino acids. The junction had 10 bases not matched to a gene; V was cut back by 5 bases and J by 8 bases.

The table lists this clone with a count of one. This chain joins TRBV7-2 and TRBJ1-3; no clear D gene. This CDR3 contains 13 residues. The germline V and J ends were trimmed by 1 base and 8 bases, with 9 bases remaining between them. The germline V gene has CDR1 SGHTA and CDR2 FQGNSA. The DNA of the CDR3 is TGTGCCAGCAGCTTAGTAGGGCGGGACACCATATATTTT. Translated, it gives CASSLVGRDTIYF.

The CDR3 region is CASSLWGGGSGSYNEQFF. The DNA of the CDR3 is TGTGCCAGCAGCTTATGGGGGGGCGGAAGTGGCTCCTACAATGAGCAGTTCTTC. This rearrangement joins TRBV7-9 to TRBJ2-1; maybe TRBD2 (7 bases). CDR1 and CDR2 (germline): SEHNR, FQNEAQ (reference sequence). The CDR3 sequence is 18 residues long. The V end was cut by 2 bases, the J end by 0 bases, with 17 bases between.

The gene calls are TRBV5-1 and TRBJ2-2; D uncertain. CDR3 length equals 12 residues. Trimming shortened V by 5 bases and J by 2 bases, and 4 bases separated the two germline ends. The germline CDR1 and CDR2 sequences are SGHRS and YFSETQ. CDR3: CASSPNTGELFF. The CDR3 DNA sequence: TGCGCCAGCAGTCCTAACACCGGGGAGCTGTTTTTT.

This clone was seen just once. This chain connects TRBV9 to TRBJ2-3; 10 bases agree with TRBD1. V gave up 3 bases and J gave up 5 bases; unmatched junction bases: 3. The CDR3 is 14 residues long. Germline values: CDR1 SGDLS, CDR2 YYNGEE. The CDR3 loop is CASSAWDRGDTQYF. CDR3 sequence (DNA): TGTGCCAGCAGCGCCTGGGACAGGGGAGATACGCAGTATTTT. Together with reference TRBV9 and TRBJ2-3, the CDR3 gives the full variable domain: DSGVTQTPKHLITATGQRVTLRCSPRSGDLSVYWYQQSLDQGLQFLIQYYNGEERAKGNILERFSAQQFPDLHSELNLSSLELGDSALYFCASSAWDRGDTQYFGPGTRLTVL.

This clone has a single count. The V gene is TRBV30, the J gene TRBJ2-3, with D perhaps matching TRBD2 (5 bases). The CDR3 has 14 amino acids. Germline V gene lookup returns CDR1 GTSNPN and CDR2 SVGIG (reference sequence). Trimming took off 6 bases at V and 1 base at J, with 14 bases between the two ends. For the CDR3, the DNA is TGTGCCTGCGCACCGGGCGGGCGCACAGATACGCAGTATTTT. It yields the protein CACAPGGRTDTQYF.

The gene calls are TRBV6-4 and TRBJ1-2; 9 nucleotides agree with TRBD1. Germline assignment: CDR1 MRHNA and CDR2 SNTAGT. This CDR3 is built from 15 residues. J gave up 4 bases and V 6 bases, and 9 bases lay outside the gene matches. CDR3 bases: TGTGCCAGCAGCCTTGAGGGACAGGGTGTCTATGGCTACACCTTC. Its protein is CASSLEGQGVYGYTF.

The chain recombines TRBV27 with TRBJ1-2, with D perhaps matching TRBD1 (5 bases). Trimming took off 2 bases at V and 8 bases at J, with 15 bases between the two ends. Germline V gene data show CDR1 as MNHEY and CDR2 as SMNVEV (reference sequence). The length of the CDR3 is 14 residues. The CDR3 DNA follows: TGTGCCAGCAGTTTAGGGGCAGCCTACGGGGGCTACACCTTC. Protein product: CASSLGAAYGGYTF.

This chain joins TRBV3-1 (or the pseudogene TRBV3-2) and TRBJ2-5, with TRBD2 as a possible D gene (6 bases). The CDR3 totals 16 residues. CDR1 LGHDT and CDR2 YNNKEL come from the germline V gene (reference sequence). The V gene lost 3 bases and the J gene lost 3 bases, with 17 bases spanning the gap. This chain's CDR3 is CASSHMGPGEKETQYF. CDR3 nucleotides: TGTGCCAGCAGCCACATGGGGCCGGGGGAAAAAGAGACCCAGTACTTC.